Presented here are 10 T cell receptor beta chains from one specimen sequenced in a study of cytomegalovirus exposure and HLA in healthy donors. Primers for the PCR totalled 60 Vbeta and 13 Jbeta. Here immunoSEQ multiplex PCR was the method, and the copy in TCRdb shows in-frame clones only, minus some. Of under 200,000 clones detected, roughly 80% appear once; the ten largest clones hold 0.38%. What was sequenced was PBMCs. The receptors were gathered from a boy under 10 years old in good health and CMV-seronegative.

This clone showed up just once. The chain is built from TRBV10-3 and TRBJ1-2, with D unclear. Germline lookup yields CDR1 ENHRY and CDR2 SYGVKD. The CDR3 extends over 14 amino acids. Trimming removed 2 bases at V and 5 bases at J, with 12 bases between. The CDR3, as DNA: TGTGCCATCAGTGAGAGCCCGGGATGGTATGGCTACACCTTC. Amino acid sequence: CAISESPGWYGYTF.

This clone was found a few times. The rearrangement joins TRBV29-1 to TRBJ2-5; tentatively, D is TRBD2 (7 bases). V shed 4 bases and J shed 5 bases, with 14 bases lying between them. CDR1 and CDR2 from the germline V gene are SQVTM and ANQGSEA. This CDR3 contains 13 residues. Written as DNA, the CDR3 is TGCAGCGTTGGGGGGGGCCGTGAGGAGACCCAGTACTTC. This codes for CSVGGGREETQYF.

The chain has TRBV28 and TRBJ2-1; tentatively, D is TRBD2 (6 bases). The CDR3 has 13 residues. Trimming shortened V by 10 bases and J by 4 bases, and 14 bases separated the two germline ends. Germline V gene lookup returns CDR1 MDHEN and CDR2 SYDVKM. Here the CDR3 reads CATQWGVYNEQFF. As DNA, the CDR3 is TGTGCCACCCAGTGGGGGGTATACAATGAGCAGTTCTTC.

The gene calls are TRBV25-1 and TRBJ2-1; TRBD2 aligns across 11 bases. The CDR3 totals 14 residues. In germline, CDR1 is MGHDK, CDR2 SYGVNS. With 6 bases clipped from V and 4 bases from J, the junction kept 2 bases outside the gene matches. The CDR3 sequence is CASRTSGTYNEQFF. The CDR3 DNA is TGTGCCAGCAGGACTAGCGGGACTTACAATGAGCAGTTCTTC.

This clone appeared once. The chain joins TRBV5-6 to TRBJ2-5; D unclear. This CDR3 has 15 residues. Per the germline V gene, CDR1 is SGHDT and CDR2 is YYEEEE. V lost 0 bases and J 0 bases, leaving 9 bases between the germline ends. This CDR3 is CASSLGLTYQETQYF. The CDR3 region has the DNA TGTGCCAGCAGCTTGGGACTGACGTACCAAGAGACCCAGTACTTC.

The genes are TRBV5-1 and TRBJ1-1; D is possibly TRBD1 (5 bases). CDR1 is SGHRS, CDR2 YFSETQ, per germline. V was pared by 0 bases and J by 1 base, with 10 bases between. The CDR3 length is 15 residues. Here the CDR3 DNA reads TGCGCCAGCAGCTTGGTAGGTGGACAGAACACTGAAGCTTTCTTT. This sequence encodes CASSLVGGQNTEAFF.

The rearrangement joins TRBV28 to TRBJ2-7, with TRBD1 as a possible D gene (5 bases). V was trimmed by 1 base and J by 6 bases, leaving 10 bases between them. This CDR3 is 13 amino acids long. Germline V CDR1 and CDR2: MDHEN, SYDVKM. DNA for the CDR3: TGTGCCAGCAGTTTATCCGCAGGGATCGAGCAGTACTTC. The encoded protein is CASSLSAGIEQYF.

This chain links TRBV28 with TRBJ2-7; D is perhaps TRBD2 (6 bases). CDR1 and CDR2 from the germline V gene are MDHEN and SYDVKM. CDR3 length: 17 residues. Trimming took off 6 bases at V and 0 bases at J, with 21 bases between the two ends. DNA of the CDR3: TGTGCCAGCAGCACGATAAATTCTAGCGTGAACTCCTACGAGCAGTACTTC. Protein product: CASSTINSSVNSYEQYF. The whole variable domain, filled in from reference TRBV28 and TRBJ2-7, reads DVKVTQSSRYLVKRTGEKVFLECVQDMDHENMFWYRQDPGLGLRLIYFSYDVKMKEKGDIPEGYSVSREKKERFSLILESASTNQTSMYLCASSTINSSVNSYEQYFGPGTRLTVT.

The rearrangement uses TRBV6-5 and TRBJ1-2, with a weak D call TRBD1 (5 bases). V was trimmed by 0 bases and J by 4 bases, leaving 15 bases between them. The CDR3 extends over 16 amino acids. Germline CDR1 MNHEY, CDR2 SVGAGI. The DNA for the CDR3 is TGTGCCAGCAGTTACTCCCGGCGGGGGGACGGCTATGGCTACACCTTC. Amino acid sequence: CASSYSRRGDGYGYTF.

The CDR3 loop reads CAISSGRGTDTQYF. The CDR3 nucleotides read TGTGCCATCTCTAGCGGGAGAGGAACAGATACGCAGTATTTT. J is TRBJ2-3 and V is TRBV10-3, with 10 bases aligning to TRBD2. V shed 8 bases, J shed 3 bases, and the junction held 5 bases outside the gene matches. The CDR3 loop spans 14 amino acids. Germline lookup yields CDR1 ENHRY and CDR2 SYGVKD.